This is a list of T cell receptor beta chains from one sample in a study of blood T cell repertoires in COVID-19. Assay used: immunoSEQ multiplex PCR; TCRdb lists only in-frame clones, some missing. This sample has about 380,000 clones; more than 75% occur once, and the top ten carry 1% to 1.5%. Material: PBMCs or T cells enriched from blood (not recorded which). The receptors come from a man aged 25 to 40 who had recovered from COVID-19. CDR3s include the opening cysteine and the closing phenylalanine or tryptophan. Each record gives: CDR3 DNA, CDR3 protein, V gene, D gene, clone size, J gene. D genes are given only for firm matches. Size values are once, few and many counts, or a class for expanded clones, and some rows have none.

CDR3 DNA: TGCGCCAGCAGCTTGGGGCAGTACACTGAAGCTTTCTTT
CDR3 protein: CASSLGQYTEAFF
V gene: TRBV5-1
D gene: .
clone size: .
J gene: TRBJ1-1

CDR3 DNA: TGTGCCAGCAGCGTAGGCGGGGACAGGGGCGAGCAGTACTTC
CDR3 protein: CASSVGGDRGEQYF
V gene: TRBV9
D gene: TRBD1
clone size: .
J gene: TRBJ2-7

CDR3 DNA: TGTGCCAGCAGCCCCAAAGGAGGGGCAGATACGCAGTATTTT
CDR3 protein: CASSPKGGADTQYF
V gene: TRBV4-2
D gene: .
clone size: .
J gene: TRBJ2-3

CDR3 DNA: TGTGCCAGCAGTCCCTTGGCAGGTCTCTCCCCTCCCGGGGAGCTGTTTTTT
CDR3 protein: CASSPLAGLSPPGELFF
V gene: TRBV27
D gene: .
clone size: once
J gene: TRBJ2-2

CDR3 DNA: TGTGCCAGCAGTTTTAGTCAGGCTGAAGCTTTCTTT
CDR3 protein: CASSFSQAEAFF
V gene: TRBV12-3/TRBV12-4
D gene: .
clone size: once
J gene: TRBJ1-1

CDR3 DNA: TGTGCCAGCAGCTTGCCAGGGGCCGCTGGGGCCAACGTCCTGACTTTC
CDR3 protein: CASSLPGAAGANVLTF
V gene: TRBV5-4
D gene: .
clone size: once
J gene: TRBJ2-6

CDR3 DNA: TGCGCCAGCAGCCGGACAGGAAACACAGATACGCAGTATTTT
CDR3 protein: CASSRTGNTDTQYF
V gene: TRBV5-1
D gene: TRBD1
clone size: few
J gene: TRBJ2-3

CDR3 DNA: TGTGCCAGCCGGGACAGGGATGGCACTGAAGCTTTCTTT
CDR3 protein: CASRDRDGTEAFF
V gene: TRBV7-9
D gene: TRBD1
clone size: once
J gene: TRBJ1-1

CDR3 DNA: TGTGCCAGCAGCTTGGAGTACGGGTTTAATGAAGCTTTCTTT
CDR3 protein: CASSLEYGFNEAFF
V gene: TRBV5-5
D gene: .
clone size: .
J gene: TRBJ1-1

CDR3 DNA: TGCGCCAGCAGCCAAGAATCCAGGGGCACAGATACGCAGTATTTT
CDR3 protein: CASSQESRGTDTQYF
V gene: TRBV4-1
D gene: .
clone size: .
J gene: TRBJ2-3

CDR3 DNA: TGTGCCAGCAGGCCTAGCGGGGGCTCCTACAATGAGCAGTTCTTC
CDR3 protein: CASRPSGGSYNEQFF
V gene: TRBV3-1/TRBV3-2
D gene: TRBD2
clone size: .
J gene: TRBJ2-1

CDR3 DNA: TGTGCCAGTAGTATAGTGGGCAGCCGAACTAATGAAAAACTGTTTTTT
CDR3 protein: CASSIVGSRTNEKLFF
V gene: TRBV19
D gene: .
clone size: .
J gene: TRBJ1-4

CDR3 DNA: TGCGCCAGCAGCCTAAGCCACAGGGTATACGACGAGCAGTACTTC
CDR3 protein: CASSLSHRVYDEQYF
V gene: TRBV4-1
D gene: .
clone size: few
J gene: TRBJ2-7

CDR3 DNA: TGCGCCAGCAGTTACCAGGCAGGGACTGAAGCTTTCTTT
CDR3 protein: CASSYQAGTEAFF
V gene: TRBV5-1
D gene: .
clone size: few
J gene: TRBJ1-1

CDR3 DNA: TGTGCCAGCAGTTCTCCCGGTGGCTACACCTTC
CDR3 protein: CASSSPGGYTF
V gene: TRBV25-1
D gene: .
clone size: .
J gene: TRBJ1-2

CDR3 DNA: TGTGCCAGCAGCCAAGCGGGGGCGCAGTTCTTC
CDR3 protein: CASSQAGAQFF
V gene: TRBV12-3/TRBV12-4
D gene: TRBD2
clone size: once
J gene: TRBJ2-1

CDR3 DNA: TGTGCCAGCAGCCCCCCGGGAGGGACAGGCAATCAGCCCCAGCATTTT
CDR3 protein: CASSPPGGTGNQPQHF
V gene: TRBV5-8
D gene: TRBD1
clone size: .
J gene: TRBJ1-5